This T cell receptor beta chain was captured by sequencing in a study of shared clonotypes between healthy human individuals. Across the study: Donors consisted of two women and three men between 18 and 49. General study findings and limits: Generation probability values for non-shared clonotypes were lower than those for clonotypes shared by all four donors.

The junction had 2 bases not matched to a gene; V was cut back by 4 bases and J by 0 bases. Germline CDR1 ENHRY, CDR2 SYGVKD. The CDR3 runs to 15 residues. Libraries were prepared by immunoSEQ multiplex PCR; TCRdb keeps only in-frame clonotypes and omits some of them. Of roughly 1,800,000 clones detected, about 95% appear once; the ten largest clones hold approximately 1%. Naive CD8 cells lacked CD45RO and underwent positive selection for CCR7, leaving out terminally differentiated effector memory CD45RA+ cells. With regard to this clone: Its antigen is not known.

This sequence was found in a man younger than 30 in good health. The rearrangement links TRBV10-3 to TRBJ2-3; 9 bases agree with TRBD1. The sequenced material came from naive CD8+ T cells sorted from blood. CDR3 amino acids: CAISGTGDSTDTQYF. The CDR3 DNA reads TGTGCCATCAGTGGGACAGGGGATAGCACAGATACGCAGTATTTT.